The subject of this entry is one TCR beta chain. Its target antigen remains unknown. No clone much larger than this one lies a single base away; base qualities are absent. The record originates from a study of blood T cell repertoires in COVID-19 (dated by TCRdb to 2019 to 2021). For the study in its entirety: The collaborator samples originated in the United States, Italy and Spain and spanned the acute and convalescent phases of COVID-19. Samples were obtained from the ongoing ImmuneRACE study (first 160 participants) and from approximately 1,200 subjects provided by 6 global collaborators. Where HLA class I and class II types were available, the types were taken from metadata supplied by the sample provider, not from assay-based typing. The material from the prospective study consisted of cDNA or gDNA derived from T cells, B-cell-depleted T cells, or PBMCs. A freely available public database, intended as a resource for researchers studying the immune response to SARS-CoV-2, is where the repertoires were released. The sample metadata nearly always contained a de-identified subject ID, COVID-19 status, age in years and sex. Deeply sampled blood TCRbeta repertoires from subjects exposed to, actively infected with, or recovered from COVID-19 were included in the dataset. The study at large found these results: Clinical and demographic metadata were provided uncurated, with the amount varying by source and participant.

Enrolling through a virtual design, the prospective study's participants ranged in age from roughly 18 to 89 years and lived across more than 20 United States geographic areas. In the prospective study, cohorts were assigned on the basis of participant-reported clinical history obtained from a screening survey and a study questionnaire. ImmuneRACE Cohort 3 recovered participants were defined by two consecutive negative NP/OP PCR tests, healthcare professional clearance, or symptom resolution. In the prospective study, whole blood, serum and a nasopharyngeal or oropharyngeal swab were collected from each participant by mobile phlebotomists. Prospective study participants could optionally give additional blood draws and questionnaires over an approximately 2-month period. Prospective study blood samples were shipped either frozen or at room temperature before DNA extraction. TCRbeta CDR3 regions were amplified from genomic DNA by means of the immunoSEQ Assay, a bias-controlled multiplex PCR. As for the original processing: Within the assay, amplification of reference gene primers was used to estimate how many nucleated cells each sample contained. To quantify the absolute abundance of each unique TCRbeta CDR3 rearrangement, sequence reads were collapsed and filtered. For each sample, productive Simpson clonality was calculated as the square root of Simpson's diversity index across productive rearrangements. TCRdb mirrors the immuneACCESS table, restricted to in-frame sequences. Some clones are absent from its copies; in checked studies, under half trace to an unresolved V gene, and the reason for the others is unknown. The DNA was the basis for D and trimming; V, J and clone size are from that table. The sample profile shows around 330,000 clones; 75% to 90% of them were found once. The leading ten clones occupy roughly 5.3% of the sample.

The sequencing sample was made of PBMCs or T cells enriched from blood (not recorded which). The receptor comes from a man in his 60s who had recovered from COVID-19.

The DNA sequence follows: TGTGCCAGCAGCTCCCGGACAGGGGCTGGCACAGATACGCAGTATTTT. It specifies CASSSRTGAGTDTQYF. This receptor chain uses TRBV7-9 and TRBJ2-3; TRBD1 lines up with 9 middle nucleotides. V is pruned by 4 bases and J by 1 base, leaving 6 bases of the junction without a gene match. According to the germline V gene (reference sequence), CDR1 reads SEHNR and CDR2 reads FQNEAQ. The CDR3 numbers 16 residues from cysteine through phenylalanine. Just CDR3 DNA is preserved here, 48 bases in frame from base 1.